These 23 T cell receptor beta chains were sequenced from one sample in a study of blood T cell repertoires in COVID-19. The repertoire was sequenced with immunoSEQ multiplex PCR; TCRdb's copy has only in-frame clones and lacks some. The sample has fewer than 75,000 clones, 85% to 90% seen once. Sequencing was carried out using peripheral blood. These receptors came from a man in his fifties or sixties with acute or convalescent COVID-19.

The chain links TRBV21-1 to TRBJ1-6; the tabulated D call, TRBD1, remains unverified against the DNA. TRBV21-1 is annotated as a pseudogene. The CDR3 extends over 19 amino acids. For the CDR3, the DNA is TGTGCCAGCAGCAAAGATGGGGACAGGGGGCAGTTGGCGGATTCACCCCTCCACTTT. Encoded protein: CASSKDGDRGQLADSPLHF.

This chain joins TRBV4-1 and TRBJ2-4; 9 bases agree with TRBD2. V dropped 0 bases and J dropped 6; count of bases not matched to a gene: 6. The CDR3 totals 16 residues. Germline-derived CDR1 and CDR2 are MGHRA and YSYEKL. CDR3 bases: TGCGCCAGCAGCCAAGATCGCGGGGGGGCTTTAAACATTCAGTACTTC. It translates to CASSQDRGGALNIQYF.

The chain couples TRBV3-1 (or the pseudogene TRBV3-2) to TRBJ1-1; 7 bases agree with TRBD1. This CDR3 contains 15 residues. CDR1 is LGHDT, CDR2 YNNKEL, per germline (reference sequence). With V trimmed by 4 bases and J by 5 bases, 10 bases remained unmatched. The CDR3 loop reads CASSPYTGALTEAFF. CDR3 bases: TGTGCCAGCAGCCCCTACACAGGGGCTCTTACTGAAGCTTTCTTT.

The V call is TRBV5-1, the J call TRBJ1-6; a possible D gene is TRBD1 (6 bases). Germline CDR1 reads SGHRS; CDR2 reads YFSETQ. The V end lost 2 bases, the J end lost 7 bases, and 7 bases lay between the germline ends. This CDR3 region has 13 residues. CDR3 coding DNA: TGCGCCAGCAGCTTTCAGGGGAATTCACCCCTCCACTTT. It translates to CASSFQGNSPLHF.

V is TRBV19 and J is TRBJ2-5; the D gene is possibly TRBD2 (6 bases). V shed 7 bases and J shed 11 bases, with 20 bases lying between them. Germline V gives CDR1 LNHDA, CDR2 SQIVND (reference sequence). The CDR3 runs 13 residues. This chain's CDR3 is CASTLMRGGAQYF. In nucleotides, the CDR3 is TGTGCCAGTACCCTCATGAGGGGCGGGGCTCAGTACTTC.

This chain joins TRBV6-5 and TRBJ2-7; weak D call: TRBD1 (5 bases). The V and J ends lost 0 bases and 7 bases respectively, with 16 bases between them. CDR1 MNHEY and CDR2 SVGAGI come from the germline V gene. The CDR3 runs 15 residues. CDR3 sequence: CASSYSQGLSQEQYF. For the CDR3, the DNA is TGTGCCAGCAGTTACTCTCAGGGCCTGAGTCAAGAGCAGTACTTC.

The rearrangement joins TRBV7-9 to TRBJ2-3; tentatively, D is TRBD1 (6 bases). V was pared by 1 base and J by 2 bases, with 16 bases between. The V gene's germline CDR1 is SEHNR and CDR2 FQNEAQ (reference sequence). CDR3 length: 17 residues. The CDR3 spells CASSLVWRLGHTDTQYF. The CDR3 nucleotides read TGTGCCAGCAGCTTAGTATGGCGTTTGGGACACACAGATACGCAGTATTTT.

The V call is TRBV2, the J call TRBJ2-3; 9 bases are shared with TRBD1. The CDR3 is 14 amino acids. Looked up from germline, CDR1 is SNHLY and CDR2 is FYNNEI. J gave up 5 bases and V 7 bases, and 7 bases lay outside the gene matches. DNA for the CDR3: TGTGCCAGCAAGCGACAGGGGGTCGGAGATACGCAGTATTTT. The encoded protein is CASKRQGVGDTQYF.

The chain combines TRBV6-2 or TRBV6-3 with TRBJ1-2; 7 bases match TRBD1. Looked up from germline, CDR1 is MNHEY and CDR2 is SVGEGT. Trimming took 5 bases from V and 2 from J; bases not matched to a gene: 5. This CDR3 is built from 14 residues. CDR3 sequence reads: CASSRSGQNYGYTF. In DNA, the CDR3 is TGTGCCAGCAGTCGTTCGGGACAGAACTATGGCTACACCTTC.

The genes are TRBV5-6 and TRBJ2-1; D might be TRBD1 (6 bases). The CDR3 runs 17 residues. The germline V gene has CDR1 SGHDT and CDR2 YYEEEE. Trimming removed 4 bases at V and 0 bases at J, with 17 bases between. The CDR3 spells CASSLPSGVGSYNEQFF. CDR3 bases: TGTGCCAGCAGCCTTCCCTCAGGGGTCGGCTCCTACAATGAGCAGTTCTTC. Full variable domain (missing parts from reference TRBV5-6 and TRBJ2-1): DAGVTQSPTHLIKTRGQQVTLRCSPKSGHDTVSWYQQALGQGPQFIFQYYEEEERQRGNFPDRFSGHQFPNYSSELNVNALLLGDSALYLCASSLPSGVGSYNEQFFGPGTRLTVL.

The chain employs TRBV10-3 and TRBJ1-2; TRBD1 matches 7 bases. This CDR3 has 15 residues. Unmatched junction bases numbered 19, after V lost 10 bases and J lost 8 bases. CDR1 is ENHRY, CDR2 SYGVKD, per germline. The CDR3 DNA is TGTGCCACCGCTCGCCAACAGGGGTTACGCAGCGGCTACACCTTC. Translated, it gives CATARQQGLRSGYTF.

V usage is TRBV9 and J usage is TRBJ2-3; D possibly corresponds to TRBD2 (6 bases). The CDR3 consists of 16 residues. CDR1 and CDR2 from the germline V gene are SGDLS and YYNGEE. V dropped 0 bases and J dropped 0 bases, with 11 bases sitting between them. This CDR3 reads CASSVVMGGSTDTQYF. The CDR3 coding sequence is TGTGCCAGCAGCGTAGTAATGGGGGGAAGCACAGATACGCAGTATTTT.

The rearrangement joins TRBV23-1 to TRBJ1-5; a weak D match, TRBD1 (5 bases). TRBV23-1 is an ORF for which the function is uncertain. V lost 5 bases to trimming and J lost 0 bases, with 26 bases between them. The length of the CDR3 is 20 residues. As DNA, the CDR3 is TGCGCCAGCAGTAGTTTCAGGGTCTCTCTGCCACTGTGTAGCAATCAGCCCCAGCATTTT. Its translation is CASSSFRVSLPLCSNQPQHF.

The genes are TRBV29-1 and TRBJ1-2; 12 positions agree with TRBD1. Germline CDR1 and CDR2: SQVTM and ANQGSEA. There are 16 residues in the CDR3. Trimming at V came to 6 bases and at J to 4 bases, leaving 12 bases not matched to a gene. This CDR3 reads CSVGMGQGAVSYGYTF. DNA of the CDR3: TGCAGCGTGGGAATGGGACAGGGGGCAGTGAGCTATGGCTACACCTTC.

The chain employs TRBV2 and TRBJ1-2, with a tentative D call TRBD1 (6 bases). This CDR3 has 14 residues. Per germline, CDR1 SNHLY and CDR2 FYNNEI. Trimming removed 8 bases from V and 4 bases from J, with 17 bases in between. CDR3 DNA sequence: TGTGCCAGCCAGGGGCAAAAGGGACCCTATGGCTACACCTTC. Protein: CASQGQKGPYGYTF. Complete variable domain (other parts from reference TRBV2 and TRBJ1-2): EPEVTQTPSHQVTQMGQEVILRCVPISNHLYFYWYRQILGQKVEFLVSFYNNEISEKSEIFDDQFSVERPDGSNFTLKIRSTKLEDSAMYFCASQGQKGPYGYTFGSGTRLTVV.

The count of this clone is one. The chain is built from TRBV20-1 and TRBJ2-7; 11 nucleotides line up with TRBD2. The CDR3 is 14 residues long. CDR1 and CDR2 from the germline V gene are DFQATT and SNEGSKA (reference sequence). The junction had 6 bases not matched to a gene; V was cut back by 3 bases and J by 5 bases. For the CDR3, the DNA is TGCAGTGCTAGTCGTAGCGGGGGGGCGGACGAGCAGTACTTC. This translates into CSASRSGGADEQYF.

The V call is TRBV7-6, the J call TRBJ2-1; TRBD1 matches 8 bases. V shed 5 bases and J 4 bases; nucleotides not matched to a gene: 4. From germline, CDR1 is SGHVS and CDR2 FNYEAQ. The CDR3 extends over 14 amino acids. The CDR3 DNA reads TGTGCCAGCAGCCCCCGGGACAGGTACAATGAGCAGTTCTTC. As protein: CASSPRDRYNEQFF.

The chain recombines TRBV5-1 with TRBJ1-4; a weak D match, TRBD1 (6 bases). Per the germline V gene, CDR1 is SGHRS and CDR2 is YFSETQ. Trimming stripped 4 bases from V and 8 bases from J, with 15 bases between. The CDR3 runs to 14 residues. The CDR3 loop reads CASSEQGTGEKLFF. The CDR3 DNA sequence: TGCGCCAGCAGCGAGCAGGGCACAGGGGAAAAACTGTTTTTT.

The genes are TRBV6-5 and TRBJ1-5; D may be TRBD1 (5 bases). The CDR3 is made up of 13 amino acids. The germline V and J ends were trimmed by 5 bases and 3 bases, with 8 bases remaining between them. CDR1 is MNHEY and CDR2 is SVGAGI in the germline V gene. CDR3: CASSQGTNQPQHF. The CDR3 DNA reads TGTGCCAGCAGTCAGGGTACCAATCAGCCCCAGCATTTT.

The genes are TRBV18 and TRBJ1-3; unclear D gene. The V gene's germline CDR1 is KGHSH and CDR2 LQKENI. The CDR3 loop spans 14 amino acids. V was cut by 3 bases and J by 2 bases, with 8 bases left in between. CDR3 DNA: TGTGCCAGCTCACCGCCCGGGGCTGGAAACACCATATATTTT. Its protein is CASSPPGAGNTIYF.

Written as DNA, the CDR3 is TGTGCTAGTGGCCCTCCCGAGGAGACGCAGTATTTT. Protein product: CASGPPEETQYF. V is TRBV12-5 and J is TRBJ2-3, with D unclear. Germline V gene lookup returns CDR1 LGHNT and CDR2 FRNRAP. V lost 6 bases to trimming and J lost 9 bases, with 13 bases between them. CDR3 length: 12 residues.

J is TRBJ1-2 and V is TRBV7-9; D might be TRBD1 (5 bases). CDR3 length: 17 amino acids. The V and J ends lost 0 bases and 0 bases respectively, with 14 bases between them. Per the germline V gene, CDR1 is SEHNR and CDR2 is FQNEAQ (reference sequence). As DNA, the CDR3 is TGTGCCAGCAGCTTAGCGCTGAATCCGACAGCTAACTATGGCTACACCTTC. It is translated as CASSLALNPTANYGYTF.

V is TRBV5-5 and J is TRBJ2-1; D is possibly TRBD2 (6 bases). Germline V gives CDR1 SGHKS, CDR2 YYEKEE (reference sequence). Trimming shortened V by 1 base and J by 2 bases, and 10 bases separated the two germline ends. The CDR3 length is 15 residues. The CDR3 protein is CASSLNGGAYNEQFF. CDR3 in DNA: TGTGCCAGCAGCTTGAACGGCGGGGCCTACAATGAGCAGTTCTTC. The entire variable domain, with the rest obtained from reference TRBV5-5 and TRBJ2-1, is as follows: DAGVTQSPTHLIKTRGQQVTLRCSPISGHKSVSWYQQVLGQGPQFIFQYYEKEERGRGNFPDRFSARQFPNYSSELNVNALLLGDSALYLCASSLNGGAYNEQFFGPGTRLTVL.